This entry describes one T cell receptor (delta chain). This sequence may be a read error, since a much larger clone differs from it by one base. Distinct nucleotide sequences in the sample also encode this CDR3. The CDR3 runs to 24 residues. Germline-derived CDR1 and CDR2 are GEAIGNYY and EKD. Deletions cut 0 bases from V and 0 bases from J, with 29 bases between. TCRdb reanalyzed the reads using CATT. This sample has 5,700 or so delta-chain clones, with 0.35% to 0.5% found just once. The entry originates in a study of gamma-delta chains in newborns, infants, children. For the study at large: Microbial exposure reportedly drives polyclonal innate γδ T cell expansion after birth.

The sequenced material came from blood. The chain is built from TRDV2 and TRDJ3; the D gene is possibly TRDD3 (5 bases). This TCR derives from a child who was a newborn, infant or young child, either healthy, febrile or measles-vaccinated (not recorded which). CDR3 in amino acids: CACDTGFATGGQAPSSWDTRQMFF. The CDR3 nucleotides read TGTGCCTGTGACACCGGATTTGCTACCGGGGGTCAAGCGCCATCCTCCTGGGACACCCGACAGATGTTTTTC.